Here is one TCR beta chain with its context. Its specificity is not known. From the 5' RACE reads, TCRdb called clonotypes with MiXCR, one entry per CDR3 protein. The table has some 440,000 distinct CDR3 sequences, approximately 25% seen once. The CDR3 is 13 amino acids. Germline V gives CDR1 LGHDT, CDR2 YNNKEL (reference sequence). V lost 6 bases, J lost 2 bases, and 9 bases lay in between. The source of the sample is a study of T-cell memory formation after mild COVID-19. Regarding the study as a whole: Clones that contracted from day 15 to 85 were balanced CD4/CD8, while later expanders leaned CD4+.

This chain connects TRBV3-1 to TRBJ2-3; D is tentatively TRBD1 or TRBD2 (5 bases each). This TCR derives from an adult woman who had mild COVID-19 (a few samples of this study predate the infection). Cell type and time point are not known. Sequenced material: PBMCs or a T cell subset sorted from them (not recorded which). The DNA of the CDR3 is TGTGCCAGCAGTGGGGGTGCCACAGATACGCAGTATTTT. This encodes CASSGGATDTQYF.